The 5 T cell receptor beta chains below were found in one sample sequenced in a study of beta chain features in type 1 diabetes. Overall study findings and caveats: TCRB CDR3s were moderately but significantly shorter in Type 1 diabetes patients in all four CD4+ subsets.

Reverse transcription of all isolated RNA meant that expressed TCRB transcripts were sequenced. Sequencing was performed with immunoSEQ multiplex PCR; in TCRdb, only in-frame clones are kept and a portion is missing. The sample contains more than 95,000 clones, roughly a sixth of which appear only once. No cognate antigen is known for these TCRs. Sequenced sample: central memory CD4+ T cells from blood. The receptors originated from a man younger than 35 with type 1 diabetes.

This chain joins TRBV28 and TRBJ2-1, with D possibly being TRBD1 (6 bases). V was cut by 3 bases and J by 4 bases, with 13 bases left in between. Per germline, CDR1 MDHEN and CDR2 SYDVKM. CDR3 length: 15 residues. For the CDR3, the DNA is TGTGCCAGCAGTTTCCTAGAGGGGGAATACAATGAGCAGTTCTTC. The encoded protein is CASSFLEGEYNEQFF. Full variable domain (missing parts from reference TRBV28 and TRBJ2-1): DVKVTQSSRYLVKRTGEKVFLECVQDMDHENMFWYRQDPGLGLRLIYFSYDVKMKEKGDIPEGYSVSREKKERFSLILESASTNQTSMYLCASSFLEGEYNEQFFGPGTRLTVL.

J is TRBJ2-7 and V is TRBV6-5; the D gene is possibly TRBD1 (6 bases). Looked up from germline, CDR1 is MNHEY and CDR2 is SVGAGI. V lost 11 bases, J lost 3 bases, and 17 bases lay in between. The CDR3 covers 13 residues. The CDR3 nucleotides read TGTGCCCCCCGAGGGGGTTCCCACTACGAGCAGTACTTC. Its translation: CAPRGGSHYEQYF.

This clone was counted only a few times. DNA for the CDR3: TGCGCCAGCAGCTATGATTCGAATGAAAAACTGTTTTTT. Protein product: CASSYDSNEKLFF. The V and J genes are TRBV5-1 and TRBJ1-4; D remains unclear. CDR1 and CDR2 from the germline V gene are SGHRS and YFSETQ. The V and J ends lost 3 bases and 5 bases respectively, with 8 bases between them. The CDR3 is made up of 13 amino acids.

The rearrangement links TRBV2 to TRBJ2-1; TRBD2 matches at 10 bases. Germline assignment: CDR1 SNHLY and CDR2 FYNNEI. The CDR3 sequence is 15 residues long. The V and J ends lost 7 bases and 6 bases, in that order; junction bases with no gene match: 9. CDR3 coding DNA: TGTGCCAGCAAGCTTCTAGCGGGAGTCCCCAATGAGCAGTTCTTC. This translates into CASKLLAGVPNEQFF.

The J gene is TRBJ2-3, the V gene TRBV5-6, with D perhaps TRBD1 (6 bases). The V gene's germline CDR1 is SGHDT and CDR2 YYEEEE. The length of the CDR3 is 16 residues. The ends were cut back, 5 bases at V and 1 base at J, with 17 bases in the middle. This CDR3 reads CASRRTGKWGTDTQYF. The CDR3 DNA is TGTGCCAGCAGACGAACAGGGAAGTGGGGCACAGATACGCAGTATTTT.